Below, one T cell receptor beta chain is given with its context. The target antigen is unknown. This CDR3 comprises 15 residues. Per germline, CDR1 MNHEY and CDR2 SVGAGI. V shed 0 bases and J 4 bases; nucleotides not matched to a gene: 3. This entry belongs to a study of vaccination and CD4 T cells after COVID-19. Study-level background: Post-vaccination samples were procured at a median of 72 days following dose two (range 14 to 241).

The assay that was used to sequence DNA from cultured CD4+ T cells was the Oncomine TCR Beta short-read assay. TCRdb re-derived calls from the PCR reads in MiXCR, one entry per CDR3 protein. The sample shows tens of thousands of distinct CDR3 sequences, around half of them seen only once. Noted treatment: approximately nine-day PBMC culture with coronavirus spike peptide pools or control peptides (ViraFEST assay). The V call is TRBV6-5, the J call TRBJ1-5; the match to TRBD1 covers 7 bases. Here the sequenced sample was CD4+ T cells from blood, cultured in vitro, taken before SARS-CoV-2 vaccination. The sequence was obtained from a human donor who received a COVID-19 vaccine. CDR3 bases: TGTGCCAGCAGTTACTCAAGGGGGCGAAATCAGCCCCAGCATTTT. It specifies CASSYSRGRNQPQHF.